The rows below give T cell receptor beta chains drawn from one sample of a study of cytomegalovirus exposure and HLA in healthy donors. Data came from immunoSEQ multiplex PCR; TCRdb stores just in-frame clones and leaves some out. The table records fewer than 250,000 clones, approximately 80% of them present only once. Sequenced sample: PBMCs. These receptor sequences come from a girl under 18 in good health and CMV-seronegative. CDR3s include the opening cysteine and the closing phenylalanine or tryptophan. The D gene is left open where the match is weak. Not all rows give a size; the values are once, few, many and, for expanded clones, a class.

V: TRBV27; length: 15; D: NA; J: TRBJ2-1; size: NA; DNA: TGTGCCAGCAATAACCACGGCGGGGGCAACAATGAGCAGTTCTTC; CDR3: CASNNHGGGNNEQFF
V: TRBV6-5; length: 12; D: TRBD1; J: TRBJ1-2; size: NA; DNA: TGTGCCAGCAGTGTCAGGGGGCATGGCTACACCTTC; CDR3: CASSVRGHGYTF
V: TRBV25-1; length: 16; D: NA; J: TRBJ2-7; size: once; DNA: TGTGCCAGCAGTGAATTCGGGGTCCCAGGCCCTACCGAGCAGTACTTC; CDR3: CASSEFGVPGPTEQYF
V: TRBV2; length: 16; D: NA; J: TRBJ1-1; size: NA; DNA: TGTGCCAGCATCGGGCCTGCGGGGGCACGAAACACTGAAGCTTTCTTT; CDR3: CASIGPAGARNTEAFF
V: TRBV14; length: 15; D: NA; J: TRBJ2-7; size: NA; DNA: TGTGCCAGCAGCCGCCTCAGAACAGGTCCTTACGAGCAGTACTTC; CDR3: CASSRLRTGPYEQYF
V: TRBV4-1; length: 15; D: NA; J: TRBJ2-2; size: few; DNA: TGCGCCAGCAGCCAAGAAGAAGGAGGTCCCGGGGAGCTGTTTTTT; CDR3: CASSQEEGGPGELFF
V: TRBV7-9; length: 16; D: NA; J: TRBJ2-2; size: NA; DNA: TGTGCCAGCAGCTTAGGTCAGCGGGCCAACACCGGGGAGCTGTTTTTT; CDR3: CASSLGQRANTGELFF
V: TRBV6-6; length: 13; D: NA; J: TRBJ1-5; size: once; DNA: TGTGCCAGCAGTTCCGGCGGCCATCAGCCCCAGCATTTT; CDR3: CASSSGGHQPQHF
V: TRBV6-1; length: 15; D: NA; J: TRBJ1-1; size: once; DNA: TGTGCCAGCAGGGGCCCCCAACAGGGCCGGACTGAAGCTTTCTTT; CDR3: CASRGPQQGRTEAFF
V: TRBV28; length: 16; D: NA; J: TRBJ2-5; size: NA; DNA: TGTGCCAGCAGTTTAGTAGCGGAGGGGAGCCAAGAGACCCAGTACTTC; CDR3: CASSLVAEGSQETQYF
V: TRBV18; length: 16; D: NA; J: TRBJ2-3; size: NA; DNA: TGTGCCAGCTTCATACCAGTGGACAGAGCCACAGATACGCAGTATTTT; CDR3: CASFIPVDRATDTQYF
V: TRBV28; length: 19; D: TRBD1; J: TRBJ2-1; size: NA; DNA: TGTGCCAGCAGTCCGAGACAGGGTAGATACGTTGGTTCCTACAATGAGCAGTTCTTC; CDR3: CASSPRQGRYVGSYNEQFF
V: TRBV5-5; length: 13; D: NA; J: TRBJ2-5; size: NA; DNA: TGTGCCAGCAGCTTTAATTTCCAAGAGACCCAGTACTTC; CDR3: CASSFNFQETQYF
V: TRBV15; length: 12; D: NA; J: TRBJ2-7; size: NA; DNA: TGTGCCACCAGCAGAGATGAGTACGAGCAGTACTTC; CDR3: CATSRDEYEQYF
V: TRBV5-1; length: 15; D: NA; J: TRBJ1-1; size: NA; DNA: TGCGCCAGCAGCCCGCTTCCCGCCAACTCCACTGAAGCTTTCTTT; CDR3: CASSPLPANSTEAFF
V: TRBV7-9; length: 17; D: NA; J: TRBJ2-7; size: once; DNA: TGTGCCAGCAGCCCCCTGGGGGCAGGGTTGATCTCCTACGAGCAGTACTTC; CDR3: CASSPLGAGLISYEQYF
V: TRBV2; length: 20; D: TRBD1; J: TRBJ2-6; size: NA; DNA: TGTGCCAGCAGTGTCAGTCTTTTGGGGACAGGGACTCTTGGGGCCAACGTCCTGACTTTC; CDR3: CASSVSLLGTGTLGANVLTF
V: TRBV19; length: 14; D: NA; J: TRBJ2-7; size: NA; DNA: TGTGCCAGTAGTCCGGGGGACAGATCCTACGAGCAGTACTTC; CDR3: CASSPGDRSYEQYF
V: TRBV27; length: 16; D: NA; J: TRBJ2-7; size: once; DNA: TGTGCCAGCAGTTCGTCGGACAGCACTTTCTCCTACGAGCAGTACTTC; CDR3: CASSSSDSTFSYEQYF
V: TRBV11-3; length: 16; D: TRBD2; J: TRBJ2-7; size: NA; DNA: TGTGCCAGCAGCCAGGGACTAGCGCTTAACATCTACGAGCAGTACTTC; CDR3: CASSQGLALNIYEQYF
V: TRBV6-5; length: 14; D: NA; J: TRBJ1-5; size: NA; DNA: TGTGCCAGCAGTCGGGGATATAGCAATCAGCCCCAGCATTTT; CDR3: CASSRGYSNQPQHF
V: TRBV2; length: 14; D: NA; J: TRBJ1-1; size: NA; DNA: TGTGCCAGCAGTGTGGGCCAGGGGAGCACTGAAGCTTTCTTT; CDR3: CASSVGQGSTEAFF
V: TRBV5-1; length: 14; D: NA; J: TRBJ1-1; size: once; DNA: TGCGCCAGCAGCTTAGCGGCAGCGAACACTGAAGCTTTCTTT; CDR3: CASSLAAANTEAFF
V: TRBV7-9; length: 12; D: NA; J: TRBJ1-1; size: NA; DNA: TGTTCCAGCAGCTTAGGAGGAACTGAAGCTTTCTTT; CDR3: CSSSLGGTEAFF
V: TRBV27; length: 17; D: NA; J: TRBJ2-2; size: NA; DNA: TGTGCCAGCAGTTTATCGAGCGGAGCTTATAACACCGGGGAGCTGTTTTTT; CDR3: CASSLSSGAYNTGELFF
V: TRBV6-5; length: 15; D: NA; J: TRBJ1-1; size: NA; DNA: TGTGCCAGCCACCCCTGGGCCGGGGATAGCACTGAAGCTTTCTTT; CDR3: CASHPWAGDSTEAFF
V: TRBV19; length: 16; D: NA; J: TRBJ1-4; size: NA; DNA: TGTGCCAGTAGTATTTTCTCCGCAGGGACTGCGGAAAAACTGTTTTTT; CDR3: CASSIFSAGTAEKLFF